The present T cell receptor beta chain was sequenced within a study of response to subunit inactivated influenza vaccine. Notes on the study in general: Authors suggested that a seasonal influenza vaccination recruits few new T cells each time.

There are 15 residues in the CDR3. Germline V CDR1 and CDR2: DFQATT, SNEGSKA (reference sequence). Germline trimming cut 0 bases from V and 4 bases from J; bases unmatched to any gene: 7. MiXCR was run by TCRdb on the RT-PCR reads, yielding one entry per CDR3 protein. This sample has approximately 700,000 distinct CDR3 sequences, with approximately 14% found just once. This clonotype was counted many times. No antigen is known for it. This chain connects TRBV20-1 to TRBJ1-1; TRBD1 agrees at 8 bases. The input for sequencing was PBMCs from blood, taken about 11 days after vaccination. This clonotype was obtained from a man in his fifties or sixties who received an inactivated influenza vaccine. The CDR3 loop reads CSARDLTGGVTEAFF. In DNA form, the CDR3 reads TGCAGTGCTAGAGATCTAACAGGGGGAGTCACTGAAGCTTTCTTT.